The clone carrying this TCR beta chain was seen a handful of times. Its target is not known. Sequencing used immunoSEQ multiplex PCR; TCRdb keeps in-frame clones, though not all of them. The sample carries fewer than 400,000 clones, 67% recorded once. The data originate from a study of cytotoxic CD8 clonotypes in ibrutinib-treated CLL. Overall study: After a median roughly 12 months on treatment (6 to 36), response samples were drawn. The study, taken as a whole, reports: Sustained-remission patients were sampled at one set of times and progressing patients at different ones. Rising at ibrutinib response, clonality subsequently fell back toward baseline at progression.

The source was PBMCs, collected after 36 months of ibrutinib treatment. This clonotype originated in a human donor with chronic lymphocytic leukemia.

The CDR3 spells CASSFRTGYNYGYTF. Written as DNA, the CDR3 is TGCGCCAGCAGCTTTCGGACAGGTTATAACTATGGCTACACCTTC. J is TRBJ1-2 and V is TRBV5-1; 7 positions match TRBD1. The V segment lost 2 bases and the J segment 1 base; nucleotides outside the gene matches: 5. CDR3 size: 15 residues. Germline CDR1 reads SGHRS; CDR2 reads YFSETQ.